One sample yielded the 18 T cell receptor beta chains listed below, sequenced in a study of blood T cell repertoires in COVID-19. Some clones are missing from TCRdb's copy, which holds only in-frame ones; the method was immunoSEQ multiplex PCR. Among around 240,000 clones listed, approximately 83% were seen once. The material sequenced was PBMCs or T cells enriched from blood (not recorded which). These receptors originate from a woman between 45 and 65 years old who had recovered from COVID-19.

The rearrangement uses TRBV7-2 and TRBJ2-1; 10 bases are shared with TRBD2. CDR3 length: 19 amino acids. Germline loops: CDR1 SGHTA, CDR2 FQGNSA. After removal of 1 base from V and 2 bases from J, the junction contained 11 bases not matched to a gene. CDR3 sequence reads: CASSLVAVTAGGPYNEQFF. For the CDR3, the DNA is TGTGCCAGCAGCTTAGTGGCCGTGACAGCGGGAGGGCCCTACAATGAGCAGTTCTTC.

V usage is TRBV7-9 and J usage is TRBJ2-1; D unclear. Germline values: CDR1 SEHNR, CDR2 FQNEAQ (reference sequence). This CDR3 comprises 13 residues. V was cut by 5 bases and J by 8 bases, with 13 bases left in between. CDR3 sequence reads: CASSLLSVHEQFF. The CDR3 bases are TGTGCCAGCAGCCTCCTTTCTGTCCATGAGCAGTTCTTC. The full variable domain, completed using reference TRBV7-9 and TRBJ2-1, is DTGVSQNPRHKITKRGQNVTFRCDPISEHNRLYWYRQTLGQGPEFLTYFQNEAQLEKSRLLSDRFSAERPKGSFSTLEIQRTEQGDSAMYLCASSLLSVHEQFFGPGTRLTVL.

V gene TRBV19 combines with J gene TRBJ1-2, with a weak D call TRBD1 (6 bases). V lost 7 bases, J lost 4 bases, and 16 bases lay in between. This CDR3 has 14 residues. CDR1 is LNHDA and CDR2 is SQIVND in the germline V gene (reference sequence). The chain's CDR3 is CASTVGADIYGYTF. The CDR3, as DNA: TGTGCCAGTACGGTGGGGGCAGACATCTATGGCTACACCTTC.

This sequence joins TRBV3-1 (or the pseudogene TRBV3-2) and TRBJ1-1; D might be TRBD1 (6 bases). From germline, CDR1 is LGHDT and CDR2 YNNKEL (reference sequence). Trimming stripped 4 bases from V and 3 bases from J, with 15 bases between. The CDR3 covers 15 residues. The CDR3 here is CASSLPGAAYTEAFF. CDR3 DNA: TGTGCCAGCAGCCTCCCAGGGGCTGCGTACACTGAAGCTTTCTTT.

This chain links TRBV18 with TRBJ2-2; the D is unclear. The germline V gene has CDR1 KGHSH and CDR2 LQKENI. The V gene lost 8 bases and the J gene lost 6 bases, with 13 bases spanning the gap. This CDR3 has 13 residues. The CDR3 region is CASAAGLAGELFF. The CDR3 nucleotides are TGTGCCAGCGCAGCCGGGTTGGCCGGGGAGCTGTTTTTT.

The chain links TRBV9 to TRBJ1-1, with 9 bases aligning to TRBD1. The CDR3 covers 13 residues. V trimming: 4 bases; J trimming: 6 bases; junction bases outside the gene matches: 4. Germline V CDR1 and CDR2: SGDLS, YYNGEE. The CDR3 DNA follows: TGTGCCAGCAGCTTAAGGACAGGGGCTGAAGCTTTCTTT. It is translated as CASSLRTGAEAFF.

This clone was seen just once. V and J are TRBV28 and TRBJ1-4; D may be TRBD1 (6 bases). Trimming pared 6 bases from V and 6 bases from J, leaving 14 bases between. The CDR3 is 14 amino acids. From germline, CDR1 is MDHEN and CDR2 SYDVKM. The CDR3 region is CASRDRLTDEKLFF. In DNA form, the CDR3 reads TGTGCCAGCAGAGACAGGTTAACGGATGAAAAACTGTTTTTT.

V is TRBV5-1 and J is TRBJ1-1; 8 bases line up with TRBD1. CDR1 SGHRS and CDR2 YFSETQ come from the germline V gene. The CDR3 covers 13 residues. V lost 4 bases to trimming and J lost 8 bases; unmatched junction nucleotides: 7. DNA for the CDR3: TGCGCCAGCAGCATCCGGACAGGGTTCGAAGCTTTCTTT. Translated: CASSIRTGFEAFF.

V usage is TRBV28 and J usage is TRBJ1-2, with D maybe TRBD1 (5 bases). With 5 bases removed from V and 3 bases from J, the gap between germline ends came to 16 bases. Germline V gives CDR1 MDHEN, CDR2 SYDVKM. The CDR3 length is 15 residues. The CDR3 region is CASSPTGLYHYGYTF. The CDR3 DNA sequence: TGTGCCAGCAGTCCTACAGGACTATATCACTATGGCTACACCTTC.

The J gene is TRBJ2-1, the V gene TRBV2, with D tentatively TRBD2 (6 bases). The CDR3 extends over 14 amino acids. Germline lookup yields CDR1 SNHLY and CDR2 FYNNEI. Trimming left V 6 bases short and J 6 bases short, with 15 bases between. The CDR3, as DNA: TGTGCCAGCAGCGAGATCGGCGGGGCCAATGAGCAGTTCTTC. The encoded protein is CASSEIGGANEQFF.

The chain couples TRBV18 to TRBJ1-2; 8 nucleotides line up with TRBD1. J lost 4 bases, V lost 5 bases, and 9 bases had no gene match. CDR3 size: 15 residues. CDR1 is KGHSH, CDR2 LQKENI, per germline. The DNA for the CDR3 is TGTGCCAGCTCAAAACAGGGGGATAAGGCCTATGGCTACACCTTC. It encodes CASSKQGDKAYGYTF.

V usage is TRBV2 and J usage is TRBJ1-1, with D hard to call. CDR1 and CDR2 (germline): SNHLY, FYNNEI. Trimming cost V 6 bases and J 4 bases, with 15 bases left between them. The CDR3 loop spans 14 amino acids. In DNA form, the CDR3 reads TGTGCCAGCAGCCTCCGCGCCAGAGGCACTGAAGCTTTCTTT. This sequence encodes CASSLRARGTEAFF.

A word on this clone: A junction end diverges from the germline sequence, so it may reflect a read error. The CDR3 DNA reads TGCGCCAGCAGCCAAGCTAGCGGGAGCATAGATACGCAGTATTTT. Translated, it gives CASSQASGSIDTQYF. V and J are TRBV4-1 and TRBJ2-3; 10 bases align to TRBD2. CDR1 and CDR2 (germline): MGHRA, YSYEKL. There are 15 residues in the CDR3.

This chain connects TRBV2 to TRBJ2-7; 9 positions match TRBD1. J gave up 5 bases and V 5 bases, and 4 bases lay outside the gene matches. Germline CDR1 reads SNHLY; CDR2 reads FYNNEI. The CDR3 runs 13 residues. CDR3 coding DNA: TGTGCCAGCAGTCTGGACAGGGGCCACGAGCAGTACTTC. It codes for CASSLDRGHEQYF.

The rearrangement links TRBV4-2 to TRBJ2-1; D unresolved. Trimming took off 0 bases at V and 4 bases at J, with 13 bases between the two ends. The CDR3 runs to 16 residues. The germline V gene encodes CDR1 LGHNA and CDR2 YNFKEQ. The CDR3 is CASSQDLSFLYNEQFF. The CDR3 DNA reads TGTGCCAGCAGCCAAGATCTGTCTTTCCTTTACAATGAGCAGTTCTTC.

CDR3 sequence: CAWTWCHSGRATVTGELFF. Here the CDR3 DNA reads TGTGCCTGGACATGGTGTCATAGCGGGAGGGCCACGGTCACCGGGGAGCTGTTTTTT. The chain uses TRBV30 and TRBJ2-2; 11 bases are a match to TRBD2. The CDR3 contains 19 residues. J was trimmed by 4 bases and V by 4 bases; bases with no gene match: 17. CDR1 GTSNPN and CDR2 SVGIG come from the germline V gene (reference sequence).

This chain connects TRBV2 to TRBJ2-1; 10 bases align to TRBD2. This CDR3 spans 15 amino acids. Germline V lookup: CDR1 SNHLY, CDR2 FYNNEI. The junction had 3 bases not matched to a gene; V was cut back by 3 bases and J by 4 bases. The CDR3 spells CASSDRTSGYNEQFF. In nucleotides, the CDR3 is TGTGCCAGCAGTGACAGGACTAGCGGATACAATGAGCAGTTCTTC.

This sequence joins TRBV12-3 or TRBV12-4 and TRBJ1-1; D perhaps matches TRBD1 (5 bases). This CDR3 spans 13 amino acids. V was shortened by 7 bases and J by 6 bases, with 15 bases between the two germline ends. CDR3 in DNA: TGTGCCAGCAACATCTTGGGGGGACCTGAAGCTTTCTTT. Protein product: CASNILGGPEAFF.